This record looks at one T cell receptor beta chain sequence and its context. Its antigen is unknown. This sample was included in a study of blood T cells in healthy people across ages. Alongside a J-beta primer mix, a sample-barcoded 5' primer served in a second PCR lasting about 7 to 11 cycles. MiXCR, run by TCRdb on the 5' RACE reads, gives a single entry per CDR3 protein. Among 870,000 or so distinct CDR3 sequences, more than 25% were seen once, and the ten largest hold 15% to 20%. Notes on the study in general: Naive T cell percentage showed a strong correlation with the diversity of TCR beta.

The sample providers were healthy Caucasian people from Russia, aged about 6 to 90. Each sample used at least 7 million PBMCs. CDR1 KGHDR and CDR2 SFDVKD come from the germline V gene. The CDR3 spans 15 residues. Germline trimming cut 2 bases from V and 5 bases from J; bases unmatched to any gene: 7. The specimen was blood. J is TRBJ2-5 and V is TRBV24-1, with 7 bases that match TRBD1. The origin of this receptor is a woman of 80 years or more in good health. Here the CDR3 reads CATSDWLGGRETQYF. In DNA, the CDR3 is TGTGCCACCAGTGATTGGCTAGGGGGCCGGGAGACCCAGTACTTC.